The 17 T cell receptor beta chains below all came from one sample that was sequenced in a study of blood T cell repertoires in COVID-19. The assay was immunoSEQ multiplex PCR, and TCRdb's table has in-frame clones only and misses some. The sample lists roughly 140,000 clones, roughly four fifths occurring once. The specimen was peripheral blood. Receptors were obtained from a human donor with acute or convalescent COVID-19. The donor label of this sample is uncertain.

CDR3 coding DNA: TGTGCCAGCAGCTCAGGGCTAGCGGGGGGCTATTACTACAATGAGCAGTTCTTC. Its translation is CASSSGLAGGYYYNEQFF. The chain employs TRBV13 and TRBJ2-1, with TRBD2 matching 11 bases. After removal of 4 bases from V and 3 bases from J, the junction contained 11 bases not matched to a gene. Germline V gives CDR1 PRHDT, CDR2 FYEKMQ (reference sequence). This CDR3 has 18 residues.

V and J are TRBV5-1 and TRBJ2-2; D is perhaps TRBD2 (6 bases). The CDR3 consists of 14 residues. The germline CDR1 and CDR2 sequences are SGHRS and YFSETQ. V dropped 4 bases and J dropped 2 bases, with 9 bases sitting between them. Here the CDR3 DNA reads TGCGCCAGCAGCCGGGACTCTAACACCGGGGAGCTGTTTTTT. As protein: CASSRDSNTGELFF.

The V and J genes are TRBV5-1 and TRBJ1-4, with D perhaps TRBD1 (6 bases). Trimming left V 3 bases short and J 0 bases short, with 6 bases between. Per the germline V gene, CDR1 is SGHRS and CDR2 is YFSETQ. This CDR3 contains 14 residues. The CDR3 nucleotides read TGCGCCAGCAGCTCAGGGGCAACTAATGAAAAACTGTTTTTT. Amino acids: CASSSGATNEKLFF.

CDR3 protein: CASSISGVGDTQYF. The CDR3 nucleotides read TGTGCCAGTAGTATTTCCGGGGTGGGAGATACGCAGTATTTT. The chain couples TRBV19 to TRBJ2-3, with D possibly being TRBD2 (5 bases). Between the trimmed V and J ends, which lost 3 bases and 5 bases, there was a span of 12 bases. This CDR3 region has 14 residues. Germline V CDR1 and CDR2: LNHDA, SQIVND (reference sequence).

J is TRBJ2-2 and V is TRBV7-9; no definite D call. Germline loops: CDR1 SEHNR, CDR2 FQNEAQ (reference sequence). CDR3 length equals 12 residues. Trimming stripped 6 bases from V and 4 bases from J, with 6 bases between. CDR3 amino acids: CASRPLTGELFF. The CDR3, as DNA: TGTGCCAGCAGGCCACTCACCGGGGAGCTGTTTTTT. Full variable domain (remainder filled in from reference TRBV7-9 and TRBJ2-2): DTGVSQNPRHKITKRGQNVTFRCDPISEHNRLYWYRQTLGQGPEFLTYFQNEAQLEKSRLLSDRFSAERPKGSFSTLEIQRTEQGDSAMYLCASRPLTGELFFGEGSRLTVL.

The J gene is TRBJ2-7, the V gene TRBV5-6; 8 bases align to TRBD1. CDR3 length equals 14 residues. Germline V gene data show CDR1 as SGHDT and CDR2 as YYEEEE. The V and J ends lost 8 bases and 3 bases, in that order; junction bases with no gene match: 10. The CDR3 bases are TGTGCCAGGACCTCGGGACAGGTTATCTACGAGCAGTACGTC. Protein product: CARTSGQVIYEQYV.

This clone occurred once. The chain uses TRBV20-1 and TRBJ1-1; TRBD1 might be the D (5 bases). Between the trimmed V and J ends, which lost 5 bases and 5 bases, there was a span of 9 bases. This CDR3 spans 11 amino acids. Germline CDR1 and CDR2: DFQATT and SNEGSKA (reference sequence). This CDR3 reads CSALGGTEAFF. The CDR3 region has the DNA TGCAGTGCTCTGGGGGGGACTGAAGCTTTCTTT.

Here the CDR3 reads CASSRDSYEQYV. CDR3 sequence (DNA): TGTGCCAGCAGCAGGGACAGCTACGAGCAGTACGTC. V is TRBV21-1 and J is TRBJ2-7; the D segment call TRBD1 is taken from the table without a DNA check. TRBV21-1 is a known pseudogene. This CDR3 spans 12 amino acids.

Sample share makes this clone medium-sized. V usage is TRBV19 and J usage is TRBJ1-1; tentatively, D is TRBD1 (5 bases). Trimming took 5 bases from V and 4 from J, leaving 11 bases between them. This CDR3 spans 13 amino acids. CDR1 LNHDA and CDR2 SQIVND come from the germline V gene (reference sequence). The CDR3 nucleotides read TGTGCCAGTAGTGGTTACGGGGGCACTGAAGCTTTCTTT. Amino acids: CASSGYGGTEAFF.

The CDR3 loop reads CASSLTGGNQETQYF. The DNA for the CDR3 is TGTGCCAGCAGCTTAACGGGGGGAAATCAAGAGACCCAGTACTTC. This chain joins TRBV13 and TRBJ2-5; the match to TRBD2 covers 7 bases. The junction had 5 bases not matched to a gene; V was cut back by 2 bases and J by 2 bases. The germline V gene encodes CDR1 PRHDT and CDR2 FYEKMQ (reference sequence). This CDR3 is 15 amino acids long.

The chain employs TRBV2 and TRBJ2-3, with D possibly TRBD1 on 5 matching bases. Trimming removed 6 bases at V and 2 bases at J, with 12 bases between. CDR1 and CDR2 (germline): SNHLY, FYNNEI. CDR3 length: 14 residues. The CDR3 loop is CASSPDTVTDTQYF. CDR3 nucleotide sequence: TGTGCCAGCAGCCCGGACACTGTCACAGATACGCAGTATTTT.

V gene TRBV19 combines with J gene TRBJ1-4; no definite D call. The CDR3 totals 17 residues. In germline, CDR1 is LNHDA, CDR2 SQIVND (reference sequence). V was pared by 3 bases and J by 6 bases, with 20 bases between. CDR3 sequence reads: CASSIGRSLREDEKLFF. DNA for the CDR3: TGTGCCAGTAGTATCGGACGCTCTTTGAGGGAAGATGAAAAACTGTTTTTT. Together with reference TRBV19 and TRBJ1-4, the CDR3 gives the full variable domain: DGGITQSPKYLFRKEGQNVTLSCEQNLNHDAMYWYRQDPGQGLRLIYYSQIVNDFQKGDIAEGYSVSREKKESFPLTVTSAQKNPTAFYLCASSIGRSLREDEKLFFGSGTQLSVL.

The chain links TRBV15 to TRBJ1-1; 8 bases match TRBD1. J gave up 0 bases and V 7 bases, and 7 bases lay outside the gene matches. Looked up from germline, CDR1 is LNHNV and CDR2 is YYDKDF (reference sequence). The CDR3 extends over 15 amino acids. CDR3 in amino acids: CATTPTGDMNTEAFF. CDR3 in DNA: TGTGCCACCACCCCGACAGGGGATATGAACACTGAAGCTTTCTTT. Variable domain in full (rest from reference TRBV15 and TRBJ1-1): DAMVIQNPRYQVTQFGKPVTLSCSQTLNHNVMYWYQQKSSQAPKLLFHYYDKDFNNEADTPDNFQSRRPNTSFCFLDIRSPGLGDTAMYLCATTPTGDMNTEAFFGQGTRLTVV.

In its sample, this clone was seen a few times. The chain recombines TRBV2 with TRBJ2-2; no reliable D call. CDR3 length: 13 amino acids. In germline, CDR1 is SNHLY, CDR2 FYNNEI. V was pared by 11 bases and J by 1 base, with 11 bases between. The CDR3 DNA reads TGTGCCTCGGAGCGAGGGAACACCGGGGAGCTGTTTTTT. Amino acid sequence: CASERGNTGELFF.

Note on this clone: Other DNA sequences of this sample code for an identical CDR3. The CDR3 loop reads CASSVGGGADTQYF. As DNA, the CDR3 is TGTGCCAGCAGCGTAGGCGGCGGGGCAGATACGCAGTATTTT. The V call is TRBV9, the J call TRBJ2-3, with a weak D call TRBD2 (6 bases). V lost 0 bases and J 4 bases, leaving 9 bases between the germline ends. Looked up from germline, CDR1 is SGDLS and CDR2 is YYNGEE. This CDR3 contains 14 residues.

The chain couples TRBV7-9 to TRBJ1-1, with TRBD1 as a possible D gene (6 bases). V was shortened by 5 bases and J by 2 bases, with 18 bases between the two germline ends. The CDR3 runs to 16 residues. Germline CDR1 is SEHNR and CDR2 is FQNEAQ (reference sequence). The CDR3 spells CASSPADGTKNTEAFF. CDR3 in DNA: TGTGCCAGCAGCCCCGCGGACGGGACAAAAAACACTGAAGCTTTCTTT.

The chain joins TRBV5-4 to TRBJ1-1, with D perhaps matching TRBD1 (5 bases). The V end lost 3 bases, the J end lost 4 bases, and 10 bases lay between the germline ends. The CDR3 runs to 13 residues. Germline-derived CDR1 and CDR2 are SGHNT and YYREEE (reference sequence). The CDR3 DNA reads TGTGCCAGCAGCTGGGGGGTGGGCACTGAAGCTTTCTTT. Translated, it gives CASSWGVGTEAFF.